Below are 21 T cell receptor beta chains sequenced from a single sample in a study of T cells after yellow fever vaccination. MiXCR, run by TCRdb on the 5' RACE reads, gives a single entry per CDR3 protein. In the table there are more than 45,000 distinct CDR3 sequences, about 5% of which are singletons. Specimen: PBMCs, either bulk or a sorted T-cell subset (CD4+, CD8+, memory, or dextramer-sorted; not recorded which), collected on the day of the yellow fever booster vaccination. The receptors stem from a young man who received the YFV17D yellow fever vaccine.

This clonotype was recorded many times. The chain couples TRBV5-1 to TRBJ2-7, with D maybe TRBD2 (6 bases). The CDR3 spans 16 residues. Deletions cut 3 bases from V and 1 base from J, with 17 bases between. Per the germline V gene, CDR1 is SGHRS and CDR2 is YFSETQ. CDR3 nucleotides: TGCGCCAGCAGCTGGGGCCGGGAGCACTCATCCTACGAGCAGTACGTC. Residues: CASSWGREHSSYEQYV.

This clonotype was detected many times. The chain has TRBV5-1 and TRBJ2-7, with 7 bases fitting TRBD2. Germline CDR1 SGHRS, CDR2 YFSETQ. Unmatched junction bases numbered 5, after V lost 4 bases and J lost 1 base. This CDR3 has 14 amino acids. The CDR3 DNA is TGCGCCAGCAGCCTAGCGGCGTTATCCTACGAGCAGTACTTC. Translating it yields CASSLAALSYEQYF.

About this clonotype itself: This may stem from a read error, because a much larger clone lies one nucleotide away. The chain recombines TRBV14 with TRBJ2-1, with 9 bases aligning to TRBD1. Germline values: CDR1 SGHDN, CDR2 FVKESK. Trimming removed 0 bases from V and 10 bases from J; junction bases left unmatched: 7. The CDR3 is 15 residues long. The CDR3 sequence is CASSQEPWTGDEQFF. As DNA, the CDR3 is TGTGCCAGCAGCCAAGAGCCCTGGACAGGGGACGAGCAGTTCTTC.

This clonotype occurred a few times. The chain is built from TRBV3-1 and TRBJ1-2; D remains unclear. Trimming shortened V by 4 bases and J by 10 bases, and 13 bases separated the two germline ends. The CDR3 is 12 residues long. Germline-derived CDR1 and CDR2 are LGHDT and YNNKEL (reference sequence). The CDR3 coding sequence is TGTGCCAGCAGCCGCGTGTTTGAGGACTACACCTTC. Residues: CASSRVFEDYTF. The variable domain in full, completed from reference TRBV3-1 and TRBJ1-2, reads DTAVSQTPKYLVTQMGNDKSIKCEQNLGHDTMYWYKQDSKKFLKIMFSYNNKELIINETVPNRFSPKSPDKAHLNLHINSLELGDSAVYFCASSRVFEDYTFGSGTRLTVV.

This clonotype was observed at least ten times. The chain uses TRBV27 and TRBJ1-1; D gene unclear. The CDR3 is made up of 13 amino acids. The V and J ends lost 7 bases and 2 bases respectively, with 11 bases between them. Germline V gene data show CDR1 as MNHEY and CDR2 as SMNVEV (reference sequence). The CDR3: CASTGGENTEAFF. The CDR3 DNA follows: TGTGCCAGCACAGGAGGAGAAAACACTGAAGCTTTCTTT.

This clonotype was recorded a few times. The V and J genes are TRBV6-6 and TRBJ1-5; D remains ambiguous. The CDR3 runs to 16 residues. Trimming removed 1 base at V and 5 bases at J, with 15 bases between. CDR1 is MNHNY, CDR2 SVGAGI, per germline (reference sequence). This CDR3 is CASSYWRYPGDQPQHF. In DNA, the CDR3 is TGTGCCAGCAGTTACTGGCGATATCCAGGAGATCAGCCCCAGCATTTT.

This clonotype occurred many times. The CDR3 protein is CASSPIKGETQYF. CDR3 sequence (DNA): TGTGCCAGCAGTCCGATAAAGGGAGAGACCCAGTACTTC. V usage is TRBV12-3 or TRBV12-4 and J usage is TRBJ2-5; no definite D call. V was clipped by 5 bases and J by 4 bases, with 11 bases between them. CDR3 size: 13 residues.

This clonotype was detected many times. The CDR3 reads CASSYAANNEQFF. In DNA form, the CDR3 reads TGTGCCAGCAGTTACGCGGCGAACAATGAGCAGTTCTTC. This sequence joins TRBV6-2 or TRBV6-3 and TRBJ2-1; D not certain. V lost 2 bases to trimming and J lost 5 bases, with 7 bases between them. The CDR3 is 13 amino acids. Germline V lookup: CDR1 MNHEY, CDR2 SVGEGT.

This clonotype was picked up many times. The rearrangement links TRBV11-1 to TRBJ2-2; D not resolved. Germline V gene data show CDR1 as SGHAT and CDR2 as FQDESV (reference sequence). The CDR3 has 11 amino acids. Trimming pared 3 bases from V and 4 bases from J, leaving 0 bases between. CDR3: CASSFTGELFF. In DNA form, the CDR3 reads TGTGCCAGCAGCTTCACCGGGGAGCTGTTTTTT.

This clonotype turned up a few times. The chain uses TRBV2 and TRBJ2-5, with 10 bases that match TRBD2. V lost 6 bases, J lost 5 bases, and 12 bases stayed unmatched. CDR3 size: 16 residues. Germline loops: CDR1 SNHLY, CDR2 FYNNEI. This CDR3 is CASRTTSGAKWETQYF. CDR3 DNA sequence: TGTGCCAGCAGAACTACTAGCGGGGCTAAGTGGGAGACCCAGTACTTC.

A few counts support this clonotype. CDR3 residues: CATSRAQEETQYF. In DNA, the CDR3 is TGTGCCACCAGCAGAGCCCAAGAGGAGACCCAGTACTTC. This chain joins TRBV15 and TRBJ2-5, with D hard to call. The germline V and J ends were trimmed by 1 base and 5 bases, with 8 bases remaining between them. Germline V gene sequence: CDR1 LNHNV, CDR2 YYDKDF (reference sequence). The CDR3 extends over 13 amino acids.

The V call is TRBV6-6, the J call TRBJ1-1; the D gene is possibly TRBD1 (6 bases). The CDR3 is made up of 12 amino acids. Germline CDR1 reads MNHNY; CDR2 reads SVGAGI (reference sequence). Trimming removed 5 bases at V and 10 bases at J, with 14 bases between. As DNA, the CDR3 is TGTGCCAGCAGTAACCGACAGGCCCGAGCTTTCTTT. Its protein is CASSNRQARAFF.

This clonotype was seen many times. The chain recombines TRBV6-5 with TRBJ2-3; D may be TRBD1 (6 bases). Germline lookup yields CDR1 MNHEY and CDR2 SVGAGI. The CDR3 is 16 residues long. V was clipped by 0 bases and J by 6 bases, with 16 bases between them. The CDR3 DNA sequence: TGTGCCAGCAGTTACTCGACGACAGGCCCCCGGGATACGCAGTATTTT. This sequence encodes CASSYSTTGPRDTQYF.

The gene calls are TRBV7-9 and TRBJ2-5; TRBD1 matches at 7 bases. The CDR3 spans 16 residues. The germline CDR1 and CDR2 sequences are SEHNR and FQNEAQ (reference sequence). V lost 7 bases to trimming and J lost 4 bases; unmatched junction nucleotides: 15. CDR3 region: CASIRRDRNGPETQYF. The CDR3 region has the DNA TGTGCCAGCATCCGTCGGGACAGAAATGGCCCAGAGACCCAGTACTTC. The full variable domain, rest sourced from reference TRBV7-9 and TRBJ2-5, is DTGVSQNPRHKITKRGQNVTFRCDPISEHNRLYWYRQTLGQGPEFLTYFQNEAQLEKSRLLSDRFSAERPKGSFSTLEIQRTEQGDSAMYLCASIRRDRNGPETQYFGPGTRLLVL.

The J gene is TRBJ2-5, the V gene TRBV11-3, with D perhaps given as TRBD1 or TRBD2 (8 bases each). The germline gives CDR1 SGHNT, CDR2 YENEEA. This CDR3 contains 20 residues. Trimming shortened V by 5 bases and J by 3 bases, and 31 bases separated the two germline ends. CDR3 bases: TGTGCCAGCAGCCCGTCAGGGACAGGCGCGAGCGGGGGACCGAAAGAGACCCAGTACTTC. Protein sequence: CASSPSGTGASGGPKETQYF.

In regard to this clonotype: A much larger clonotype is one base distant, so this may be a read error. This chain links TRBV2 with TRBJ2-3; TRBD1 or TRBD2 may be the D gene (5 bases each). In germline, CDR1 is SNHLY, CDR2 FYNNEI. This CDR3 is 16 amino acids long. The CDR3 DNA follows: TGTGCCATCAGTGACTTACTCATGGGGGGCACAGATACGCAGTATTTT. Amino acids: CAISDLLMGGTDTQYF. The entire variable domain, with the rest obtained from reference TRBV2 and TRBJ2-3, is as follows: EPEVTQTPSHQVTQMGQEVILRCVPISNHLYFYWYRQILGQKVEFLVSFYNNEISEKSEIFDDQFSVERPDGSNFTLKIRSTKLEDSAMYFCAISDLLMGGTDTQYFGPGTRLTVL.

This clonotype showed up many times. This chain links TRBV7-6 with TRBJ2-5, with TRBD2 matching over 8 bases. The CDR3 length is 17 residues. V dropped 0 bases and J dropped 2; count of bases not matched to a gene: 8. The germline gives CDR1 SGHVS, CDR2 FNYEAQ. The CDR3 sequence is CASSLAPGGGVQETQYF. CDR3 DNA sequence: TGTGCCAGCAGCTTAGCCCCCGGGGGGGGAGTACAAGAGACCCAGTACTTC.

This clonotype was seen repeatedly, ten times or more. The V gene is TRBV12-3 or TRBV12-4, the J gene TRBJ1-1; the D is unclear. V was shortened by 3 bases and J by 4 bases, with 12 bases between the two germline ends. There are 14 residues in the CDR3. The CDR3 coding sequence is TGTGCCAGCAGTTTTAATAGCAGATCCACTGAAGCTTTCTTT. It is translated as CASSFNSRSTEAFF.

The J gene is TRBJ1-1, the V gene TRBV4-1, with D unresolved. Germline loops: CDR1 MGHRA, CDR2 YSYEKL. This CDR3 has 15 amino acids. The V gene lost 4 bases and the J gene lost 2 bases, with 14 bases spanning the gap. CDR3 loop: CASSLGRSANTEAFF. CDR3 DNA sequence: TGCGCCAGCAGCCTCGGACGGTCAGCTAACACTGAAGCTTTCTTT.

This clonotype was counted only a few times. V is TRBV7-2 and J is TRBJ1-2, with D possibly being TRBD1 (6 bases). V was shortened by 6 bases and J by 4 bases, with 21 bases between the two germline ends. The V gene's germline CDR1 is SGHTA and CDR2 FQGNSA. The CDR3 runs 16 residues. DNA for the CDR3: TGTGCCAGCAGAAATCCCGGGACACGAAGCATCTATGGCTACACCTTC. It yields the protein CASRNPGTRSIYGYTF.

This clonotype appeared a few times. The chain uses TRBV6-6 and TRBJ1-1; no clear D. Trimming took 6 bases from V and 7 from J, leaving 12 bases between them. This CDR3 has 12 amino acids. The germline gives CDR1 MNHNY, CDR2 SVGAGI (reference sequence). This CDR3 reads CASSRQVFEAFF. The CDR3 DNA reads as TGTGCCAGCAGCAGGCAGGTCTTTGAAGCTTTCTTT.